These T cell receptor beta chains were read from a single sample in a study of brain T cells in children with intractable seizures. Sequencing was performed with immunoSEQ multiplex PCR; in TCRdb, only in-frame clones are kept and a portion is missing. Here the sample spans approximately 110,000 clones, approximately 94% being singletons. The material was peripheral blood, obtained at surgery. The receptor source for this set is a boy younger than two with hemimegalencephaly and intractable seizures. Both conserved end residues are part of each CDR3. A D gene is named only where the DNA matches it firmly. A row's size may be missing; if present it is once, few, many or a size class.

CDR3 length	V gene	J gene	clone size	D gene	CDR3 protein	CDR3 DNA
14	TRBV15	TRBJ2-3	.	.	CATSRDRRAGEEYF	TGTGCCACCAGCAGAGATAGGAGGGCTGGTGAGGAGTATTTT
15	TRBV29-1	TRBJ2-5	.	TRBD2	CSVEDLDGGQETQYF	TGCAGCGTTGAAGATCTTGACGGGGGGCAAGAGACCCAGTACTTC
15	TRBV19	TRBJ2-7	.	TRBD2	CASSLLAGGAYEQYF	TGTGCCAGTAGCCTTCTAGCGGGAGGAGCATACGAGCAGTACTTC
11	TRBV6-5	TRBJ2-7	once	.	CASSYSSEQYF	TGTGCCAGCAGTTACTCGAGCGAGCAGTACTTC
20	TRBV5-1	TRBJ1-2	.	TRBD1	CASSSSHPGDRPPQGYGYTF	TGCGCCAGCAGCTCATCCCACCCGGGGGACAGACCCCCACAGGGCTATGGCTACACCTTC
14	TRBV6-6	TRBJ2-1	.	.	CASLEGGPNNEQFF	TGTGCCAGTCTAGAGGGTGGACCAAACAATGAGCAGTTCTTC
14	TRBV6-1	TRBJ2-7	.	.	CASSEGGTSYEQYF	TGTGCCAGCAGTGAAGGGGGGACTTCCTACGAGCAGTACTTC
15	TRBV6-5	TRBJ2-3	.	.	CASSLNGMGVDTQYF	TGTGCCAGCAGTTTAAATGGGATGGGGGTCGATACGCAGTATTTT
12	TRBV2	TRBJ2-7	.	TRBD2	CASRRTSYEQYF	TGTGCCAGCAGGAGGACTAGCTACGAGCAGTACTTC
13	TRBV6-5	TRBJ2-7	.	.	CASSRILGWEQYF	TGTGCCAGCAGCCGGATACTGGGGTGGGAGCAGTACTTC
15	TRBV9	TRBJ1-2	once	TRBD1	CASSVGQGDNYGYTF	TGTGCCAGCAGCGTAGGACAGGGGGATAACTATGGCTACACCTTC
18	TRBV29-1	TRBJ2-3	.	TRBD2	CSVEGMLAGVLSTDTQYF	TGCAGCGTTGAAGGGATGCTAGCGGGGGTTCTTAGCACAGATACGCAGTATTTT
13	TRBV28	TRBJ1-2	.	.	CASSLVKGYGYTF	TGTGCCAGCAGTTTGGTGAAAGGGTATGGCTACACCTTC
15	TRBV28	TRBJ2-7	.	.	CASSFTGGGFYEQYF	TGTGCCAGCAGTTTTACCGGCGGGGGCTTTTACGAGCAGTACTTC
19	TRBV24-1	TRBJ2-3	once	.	CATSDPGPREVGRTDTQYF	TGTGCCACCAGTGACCCCGGTCCGAGGGAGGTTGGACGCACAGATACGCAGTATTTT
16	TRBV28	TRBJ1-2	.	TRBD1	CASTLGATGWGDGYTF	TGTGCCAGCACCCTGGGGGCGACAGGGTGGGGGGATGGCTACACCTTC
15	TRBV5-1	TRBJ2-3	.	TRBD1	CASSLQGAGGDTQYF	TGCGCCAGCAGCCTACAGGGGGCCGGAGGAGATACGCAGTATTTT
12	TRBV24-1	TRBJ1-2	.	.	CATSDGGYGYTF	TGTGCCACCAGTGACGGGGGTTATGGCTACACCTTC
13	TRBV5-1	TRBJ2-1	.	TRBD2	CASKSGVSGEQFF	TGCGCCAGCAAAAGCGGGGTATCAGGAGAGCAGTTCTTC
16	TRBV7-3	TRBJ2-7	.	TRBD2	CASSLKAGREGREQYF	TGTGCCAGCAGCTTAAAAGCCGGCCGGGAGGGCCGCGAGCAGTACTTC
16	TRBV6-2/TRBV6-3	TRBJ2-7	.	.	CASSFGRTLLTYEQYF	TGTGCCAGCAGTTTTGGTCGGACACTTCTCACCTACGAGCAGTACTTC
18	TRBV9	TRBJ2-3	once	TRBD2	CASSVNPQSSGSTDTQYF	TGTGCCAGCAGCGTAAACCCTCAGAGTAGCGGGAGCACAGATACGCAGTATTTT
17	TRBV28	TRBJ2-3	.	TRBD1	CASSETGGGPGTDTQYF	TGTGCCAGCAGCGAAACAGGGGGAGGCCCAGGCACAGATACGCAGTATTTT
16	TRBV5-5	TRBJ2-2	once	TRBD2	CASSLTSGRGAGELFF	TGTGCCAGCAGCTTGACTAGCGGGAGGGGAGCCGGGGAGCTGTTTTTT
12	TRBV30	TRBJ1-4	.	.	CAWNRVNEKLFF	TGTGCCTGGAACAGGGTCAATGAAAAACTGTTTTTT
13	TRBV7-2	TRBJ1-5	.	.	CASSLVAGQPQHF	TGTGCCAGCAGCTTAGTTGCGGGGCAGCCCCAGCATTTT
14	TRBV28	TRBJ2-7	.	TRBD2	CASRRALALYEQYF	TGTGCCTCCCGAAGAGCACTAGCGTTGTACGAGCAGTACTTC
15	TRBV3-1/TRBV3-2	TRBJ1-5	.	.	CASSQAQGPNQPQHF	TGTGCCAGCAGCCAAGCGCAGGGGCCCAATCAGCCCCAGCATTTT
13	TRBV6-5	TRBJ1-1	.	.	CASSNGGNTEAFF	TGTGCCAGCAGCAACGGGGGGAACACTGAAGCTTTCTTT
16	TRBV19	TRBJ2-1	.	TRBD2	CASTKTSEGPVKEQFF	TGTGCCAGTACGAAGACTAGCGAGGGCCCGGTTAAAGAGCAGTTCTTC
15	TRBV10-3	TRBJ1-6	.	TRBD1	CAISTGTGYNSPLHF	TGTGCCATCAGTACTGGGACAGGCTATAATTCACCCCTCCACTTT
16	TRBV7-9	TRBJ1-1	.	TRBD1	CASSPDRGVSRTEAFF	TGTGCCAGCAGCCCCGACAGGGGAGTCTCGCGTACTGAAGCTTTCTTT
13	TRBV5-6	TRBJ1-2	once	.	CASSDGEDYGYTF	TGTGCCAGCAGCGACGGCGAGGACTATGGCTACACCTTC
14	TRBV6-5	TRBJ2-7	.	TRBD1	CASRLVTGINEQYF	TGTGCCAGCAGGCTGGTGACAGGGATTAACGAGCAGTACTTC
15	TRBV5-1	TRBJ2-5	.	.	CASSSRDTLQETQYF	TGCGCCAGCAGCTCGAGGGACACGCTCCAAGAGACCCAGTACTTC
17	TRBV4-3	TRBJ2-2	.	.	CASSPLLGGGYTGELFF	TGCGCCAGCAGCCCACTACTGGGCGGGGGCTACACCGGGGAGCTGTTTTTT
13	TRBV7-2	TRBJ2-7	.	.	CASSLEGGYEQYF	TGTGCCAGCAGCTTAGAAGGGGGGTACGAGCAGTACTTC
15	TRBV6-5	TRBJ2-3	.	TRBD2	CASSYIAGGPRPQYF	TGTGCCAGCAGTTATATTGCGGGAGGGCCGCGCCCGCAGTATTTT
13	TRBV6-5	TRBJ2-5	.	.	CASSTDPEETQYF	TGTGCCAGCAGTACCGATCCCGAAGAGACCCAGTACTTC
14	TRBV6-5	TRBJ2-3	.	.	CASSPRVRAGTQYF	TGTGCCAGCAGTCCACGGGTACGGGCGGGTACGCAGTATTTT
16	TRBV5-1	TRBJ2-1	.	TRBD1	CASSTTGTVGYNEQFF	TGCGCCAGCAGCACGACCGGGACAGTGGGGTACAATGAGCAGTTCTTC
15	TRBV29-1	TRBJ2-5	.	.	CSVQLAGNQGETQYF	TGCAGCGTTCAACTGGCCGGGAATCAGGGAGAGACCCAGTACTTC
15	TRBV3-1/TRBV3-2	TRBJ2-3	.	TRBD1	CASSQGTGSTDTQYF	TGTGCCAGCAGCCAAGGGACAGGGAGCACAGATACGCAGTATTTT
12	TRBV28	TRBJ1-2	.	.	CASSTGPGGYTF	TGTGCCAGCAGTACAGGTCCGGGGGGCTACACCTTC
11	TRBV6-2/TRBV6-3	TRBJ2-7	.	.	CASSYQYEQYF	TGTGCCAGCAGTTATCAGTACGAGCAGTACTTC
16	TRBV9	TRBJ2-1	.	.	CASSVVGLAQYNEQFF	TGTGCCAGCAGCGTAGTGGGCCTAGCGCAATACAATGAGCAGTTCTTC
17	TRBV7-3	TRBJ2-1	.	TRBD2	CASSPRGSGRLGNEQFF	TGTGCCAGCAGCCCAAGGGGTAGCGGGAGACTGGGCAATGAGCAGTTCTTC
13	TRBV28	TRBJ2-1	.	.	CASSLFGRNEQFF	TGTGCCAGCAGTTTGTTCGGTAGGAATGAGCAGTTCTTC